This TCR beta chain is from a study of T cell responses to AZD1222 COVID-19 vaccine (dated by TCRdb to the early 2020s). Background for the entire study: AZD1222 recipients with second doses at about 4 weeks or about 12 weeks were pooled, because spike-specific TCR depth and breadth did not differ between schedules. A total of roughly 240 trial participants underwent TCR sequencing, of whom about 210 received two doses of AZD1222 and about 25 received two doses of the MenACWY control vaccine. Enrollment into the trials was organized by age into subgroups of 18-55, 56-69 and 70-plus years, and those subgroups contained 148, 28 and 57 TCR-sequenced participants, respectively. General findings and caveats noted by the study authors: The vaccine-associated CD4 TCRs covered the entire spike protein, and the dominant responses fell in regions 160-218 and 743-854. The 56-69-year group was small, and its depth increase did not reach significance, likely because of low power. Nearly half of unique spike-specific TCRs reportedly recognized epitopes outside regions mutated in the B.1.351 and B.1.1.7 variants. Spike-specific TCR breadth and depth rose significantly after two AZD1222 doses compared with day 0 and with MenACWY recipients. Conclusions about previously exposed vaccinees are limited because only six or seven AZD1222 recipients were SARS-CoV-2 seropositive at baseline. Because no day 14 peak-response samples were available, the repertoires could be characterized only after the peak T cell response. Most participants were white British and females outnumbered males, and the authors suggested that clonal diversity may have been underestimated.

A remark on this clone: The antigen it binds to is not known. The record has no base qualities; no much larger clone is one base away.

This sample's time point label indicates: baseline before first vaccination. Vaccinee samples came from UK trials COV001 and COV002, including a single-blind randomized controlled phase 2/3 trial of AZD1222 (ChAdOx1 nCoV-19) in healthy adults. For TCRbeta chain sequencing, PBMC samples from trial participants were taken at day 0 and at day 28 after the second dose. The CDR3 regions of human TCRbeta chains were analyzed by immunosequencing. The original methods were these. Repertoire TCRs were matched against a reference library of SARS-CoV-2-specific TCRs generated with the MIRA antigen-specificity platform. Breadth was defined as the fraction of unique TCRs that were SARS-CoV-2-associated, and depth was defined as the fraction of total T cells that were SARS-CoV-2-associated. Using the MIRA data, every spike-specific TCR was mapped to the spike region that the TCR reacted to and assigned to either a CD4 or a CD8 class. Log10-transformed breadth and depth values were compared by one-way ANOVA with Sidak's multiple comparisons tests. This immuneACCESS table, as held by TCRdb, lists in-frame sequences with V and J called but not all clones. Of the missing ones, under half trace to an unresolved V gene in checked studies; the others have no known cause. V, J and clone size were drawn from that table, and D and trimming were deduced from the DNA. Present in this sample are roughly 140,000 clones, more than 75% of which were seen just once. The ten top clones hold approximately 5% of the sample.

This specimen consisted of peripheral blood, obtained on day 0 of AZD1222 vaccination. This clonotype was obtained from an adult in good health.

The sequence in DNA is TGTGCCAGCAGCCAAGTAGGCGCGGGAGGACAGTACTTC. Its amino acids are CASSQVGAGGQYF. This receptor chain uses TRBV14 and TRBJ2-7; 8 of the junction bases match TRBD2. Unmatched junction bases come to 6, with V trimmed by 1 base and J by 10 bases. From the cysteine up to the phenylalanine, the CDR3 has a length of 13 residues. The only DNA kept is the CDR3, 39 bases in frame from the first base. Per the germline V gene, SGHDN is the CDR1 and FVKESK is the CDR2.